Below, 3 T cell receptor beta chains from the same sample are listed, as sequenced in a study of blood T cell repertoires in COVID-19 (dated by TCRdb to 2018 to 2020). Library generation was performed with the immunoSEQ multiplex PCR assay. TCRdb took this table from immuneACCESS and kept in-frame rearrangements with V and J called. Such tables lack part of the clones; where checked against another copy, unresolved V genes explain under half of the gap, and the rest is unexplained. The sample yields fewer than 75,000 clones; around nine tenths were counted once. Less than 1.5% of the sample comes from the top ten. The sequenced material came from peripheral blood. The receptor source for this set is a man aged 55 to 70 with acute or convalescent COVID-19.

The chain recombines TRBV25-1 with TRBJ1-6; D is uncertain. The CDR3 is made up of 16 amino acids. The V and J ends lost 9 bases and 5 bases respectively, with 20 bases between them. Germline-derived CDR1 and CDR2 are MGHDK and SYGVNS. Here the CDR3 DNA reads TGTGCCAGACCGCTCCGGCTTTACCAGGATAATTCACCCCTCCACTTT. Protein: CARPLRLYQDNSPLHF.

The chain recombines TRBV2 with TRBJ2-2, with 7 positions matching TRBD1. With 7 bases clipped from V and 5 bases from J, the junction kept 7 bases outside the gene matches. The CDR3 totals 14 residues. The V gene's germline CDR1 is SNHLY and CDR2 FYNNEI. CDR3 residues: CASNYDRATGELFF. The CDR3 region has the DNA TGTGCCAGCAACTATGACAGGGCAACCGGGGAGCTGTTTTTT.

This clone was found once. The CDR3 region is CASSLVGMAVYNEQFF. The CDR3 bases are TGTGCCAGCAGTTTAGTAGGAATGGCGGTATACAATGAGCAGTTCTTC. The chain links TRBV27 to TRBJ2-1; the D is unclear. CDR1 and CDR2 from the germline V gene are MNHEY and SMNVEV (reference sequence). The CDR3 is 16 amino acids. V dropped 2 bases and J dropped 4 bases, with 15 bases sitting between them.